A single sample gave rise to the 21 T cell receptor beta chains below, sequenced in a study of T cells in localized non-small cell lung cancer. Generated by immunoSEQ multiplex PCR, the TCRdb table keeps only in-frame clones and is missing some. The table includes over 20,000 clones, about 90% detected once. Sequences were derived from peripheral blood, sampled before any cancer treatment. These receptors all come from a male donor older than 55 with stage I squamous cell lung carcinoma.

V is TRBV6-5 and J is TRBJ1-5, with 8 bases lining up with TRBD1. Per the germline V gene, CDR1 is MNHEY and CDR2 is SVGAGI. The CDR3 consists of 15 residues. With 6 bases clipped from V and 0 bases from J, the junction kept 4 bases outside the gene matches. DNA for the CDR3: TGTGCCAGCAGCCGCGACAGGGGTAGCAATCAGCCCCAGCATTTT. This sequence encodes CASSRDRGSNQPQHF.

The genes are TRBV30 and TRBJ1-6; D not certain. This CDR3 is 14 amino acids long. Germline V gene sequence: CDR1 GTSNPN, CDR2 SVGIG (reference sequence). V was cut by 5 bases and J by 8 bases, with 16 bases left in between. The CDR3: CAWLGPLTDSPLHF. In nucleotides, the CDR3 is TGTGCCTGGTTAGGACCCCTGACGGATTCACCCCTCCACTTT. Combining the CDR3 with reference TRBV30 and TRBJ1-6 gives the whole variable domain SQTIHQWPATLVQPVGSPLSLECTVEGTSNPNLYWYRQAAGRGLQLLFYSVGIGQISSEVPQNLSASRPQDRQFILSSKKLLLSDSGFYLCAWLGPLTDSPLHFGNGTRLTVT.

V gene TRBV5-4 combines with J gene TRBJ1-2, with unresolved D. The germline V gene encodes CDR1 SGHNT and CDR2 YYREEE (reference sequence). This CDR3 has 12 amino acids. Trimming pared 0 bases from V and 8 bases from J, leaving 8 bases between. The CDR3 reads CASSLGVGGYTF. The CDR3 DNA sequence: TGTGCCAGCAGCTTGGGAGTGGGGGGCTACACCTTC.

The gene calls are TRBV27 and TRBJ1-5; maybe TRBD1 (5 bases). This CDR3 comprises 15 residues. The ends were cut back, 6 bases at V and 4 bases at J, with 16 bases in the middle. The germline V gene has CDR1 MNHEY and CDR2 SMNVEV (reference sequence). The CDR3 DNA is TGTGCCAGCAGACCAGGGATGGTCGGGAATCAGCCCCAGCATTTT. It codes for CASRPGMVGNQPQHF.

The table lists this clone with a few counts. Written as DNA, the CDR3 is TGTGCCATCAGCCCGGGTAGCACTGAAGCTTTCTTT. It encodes CAISPGSTEAFF. V and J are TRBV10-3 and TRBJ1-1, with no clear D. The V gene's germline CDR1 is ENHRY and CDR2 SYGVKD. This CDR3 is built from 12 residues. Trimming removed 6 bases at V and 4 bases at J, with 9 bases between.

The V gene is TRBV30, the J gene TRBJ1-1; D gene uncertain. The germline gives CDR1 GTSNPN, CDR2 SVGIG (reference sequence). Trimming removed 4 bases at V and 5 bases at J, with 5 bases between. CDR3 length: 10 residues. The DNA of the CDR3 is TGTGCCTGGACAAAAACTGAAGCTTTCTTT. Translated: CAWTKTEAFF.

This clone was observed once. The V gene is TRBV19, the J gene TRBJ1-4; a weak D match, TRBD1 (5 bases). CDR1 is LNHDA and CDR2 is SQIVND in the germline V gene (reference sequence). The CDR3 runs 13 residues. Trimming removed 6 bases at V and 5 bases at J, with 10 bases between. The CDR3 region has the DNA TGTGCCAGTAGGAGACAGCAGAATGAAAAACTGTTTTTT. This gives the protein CASRRQQNEKLFF.

CDR3 region: CASVLAGVTNEQFF. As DNA, the CDR3 is TGTGCCAGCGTACTAGCGGGAGTCACCAATGAGCAGTTCTTC. The chain combines TRBV7-9 with TRBJ2-1, with TRBD2 identical over 11 bases. Trimming cost V 8 bases and J 6 bases; bases outside gene matches: 6. Germline V lookup: CDR1 SEHNR, CDR2 FQNEAQ (reference sequence). CDR3 length: 14 residues.

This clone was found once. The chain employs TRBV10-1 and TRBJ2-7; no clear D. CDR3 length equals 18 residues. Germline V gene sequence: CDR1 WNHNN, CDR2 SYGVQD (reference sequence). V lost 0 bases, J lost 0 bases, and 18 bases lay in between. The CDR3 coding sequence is TGCGCCAGCAGTGAGTCGACCGCGGACGGGCGGATCTCCTACGAGCAGTACTTC. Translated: CASSESTADGRISYEQYF.

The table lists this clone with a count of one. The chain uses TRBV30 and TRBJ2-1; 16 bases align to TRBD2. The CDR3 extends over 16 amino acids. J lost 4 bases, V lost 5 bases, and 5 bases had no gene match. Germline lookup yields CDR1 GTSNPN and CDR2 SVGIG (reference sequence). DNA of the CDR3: TGTGCCTGGCAGGGGACTAGCGGGAGGGCATACAATGAGCAGTTCTTC. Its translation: CAWQGTSGRAYNEQFF.

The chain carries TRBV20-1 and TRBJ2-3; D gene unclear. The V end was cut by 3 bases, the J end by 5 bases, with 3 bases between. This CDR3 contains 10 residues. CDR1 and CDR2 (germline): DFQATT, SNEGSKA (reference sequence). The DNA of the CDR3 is TGCAGTGCTAGGGAAGATACGCAGTATTTT. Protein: CSAREDTQYF.

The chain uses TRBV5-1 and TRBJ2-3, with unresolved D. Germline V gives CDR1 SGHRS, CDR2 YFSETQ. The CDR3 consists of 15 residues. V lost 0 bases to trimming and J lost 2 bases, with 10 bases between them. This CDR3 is CASSLDSILTDTQYF. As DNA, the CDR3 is TGCGCCAGCAGCTTGGACAGCATACTCACAGATACGCAGTATTTT.

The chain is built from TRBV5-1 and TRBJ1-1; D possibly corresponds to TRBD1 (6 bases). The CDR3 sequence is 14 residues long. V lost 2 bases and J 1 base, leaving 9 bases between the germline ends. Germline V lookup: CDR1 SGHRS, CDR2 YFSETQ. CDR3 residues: CASSLDRRNTEAFF. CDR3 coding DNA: TGCGCCAGCAGCTTAGACAGGCGGAACACTGAAGCTTTCTTT.

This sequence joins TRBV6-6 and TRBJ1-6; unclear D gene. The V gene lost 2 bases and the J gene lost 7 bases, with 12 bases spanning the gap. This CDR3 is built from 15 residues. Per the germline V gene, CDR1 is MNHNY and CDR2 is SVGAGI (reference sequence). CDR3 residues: CASSYDRTSNSPLHF. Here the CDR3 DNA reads TGTGCCAGCAGTTACGACCGAACGTCAAATTCACCCCTCCACTTT.

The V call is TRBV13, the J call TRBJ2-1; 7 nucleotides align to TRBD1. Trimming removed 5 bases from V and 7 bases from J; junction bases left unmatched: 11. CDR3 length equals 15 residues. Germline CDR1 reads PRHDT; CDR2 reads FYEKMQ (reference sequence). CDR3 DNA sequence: TGTGCCAGCAGCCCCCGGGACAGTGCGCCTAATGAGCAGTTCTTC. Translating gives CASSPRDSAPNEQFF.

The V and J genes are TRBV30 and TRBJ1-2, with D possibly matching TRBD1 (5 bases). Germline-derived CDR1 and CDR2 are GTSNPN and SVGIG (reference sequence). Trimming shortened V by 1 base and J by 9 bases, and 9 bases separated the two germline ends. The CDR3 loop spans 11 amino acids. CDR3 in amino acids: CAWSAGGSYTF. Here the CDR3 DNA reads TGTGCCTGGAGTGCCGGGGGGAGCTACACCTTC.

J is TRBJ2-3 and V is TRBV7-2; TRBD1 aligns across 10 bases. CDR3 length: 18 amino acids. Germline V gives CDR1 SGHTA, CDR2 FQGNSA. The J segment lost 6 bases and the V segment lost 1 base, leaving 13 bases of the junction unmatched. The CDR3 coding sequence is TGTGCCAGCAGCTTAGAGGTGGGACAGGGGCGGAAGGGCGATACGCAGTATTTT. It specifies CASSLEVGQGRKGDTQYF.

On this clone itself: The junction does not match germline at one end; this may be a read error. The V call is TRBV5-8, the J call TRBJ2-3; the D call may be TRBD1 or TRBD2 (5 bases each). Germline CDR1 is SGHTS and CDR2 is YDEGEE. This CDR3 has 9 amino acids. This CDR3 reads CTRGDTQYF. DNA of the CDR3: TGCACCCGGGGCGATACGCAGTATTTT. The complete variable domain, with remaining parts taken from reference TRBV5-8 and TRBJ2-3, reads EAGVTQSPTHLIKTRGQQATLRCSPISGHTSVYWYQQALGLGLQFLLWYDEGEERNRGNFPPRFSGRQFPNYSSELNVNALELEDSALYLCTRGDTQYFGPGTRLTVL.

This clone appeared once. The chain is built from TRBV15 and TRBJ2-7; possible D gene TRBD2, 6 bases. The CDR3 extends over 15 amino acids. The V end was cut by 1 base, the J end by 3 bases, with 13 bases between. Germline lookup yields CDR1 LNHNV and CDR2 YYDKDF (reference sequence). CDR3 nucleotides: TGTGCCACCAGCAGAGGAGGAGGGCCCGACTACGAGCAGTACTTC. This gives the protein CATSRGGGPDYEQYF.

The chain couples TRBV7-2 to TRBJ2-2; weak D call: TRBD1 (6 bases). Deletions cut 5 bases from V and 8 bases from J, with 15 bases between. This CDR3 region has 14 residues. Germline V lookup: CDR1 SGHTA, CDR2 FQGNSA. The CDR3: CASSLGQLGGELFF. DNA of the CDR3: TGTGCCAGCAGCCTTGGACAGTTGGGGGGGGAGCTGTTTTTT.

In DNA, the CDR3 is TGCGCCAGCAGTGAGTCAGGGAACACGAACACTGAAGCTTTCTTT. Translated: CASSESGNTNTEAFF. The V gene is TRBV10-1, the J gene TRBJ1-1; no definite D call. CDR1 and CDR2 (germline): WNHNN, SYGVQD (reference sequence). V was trimmed by 0 bases and J by 1 base, leaving 9 bases between them. The CDR3 extends over 15 amino acids.